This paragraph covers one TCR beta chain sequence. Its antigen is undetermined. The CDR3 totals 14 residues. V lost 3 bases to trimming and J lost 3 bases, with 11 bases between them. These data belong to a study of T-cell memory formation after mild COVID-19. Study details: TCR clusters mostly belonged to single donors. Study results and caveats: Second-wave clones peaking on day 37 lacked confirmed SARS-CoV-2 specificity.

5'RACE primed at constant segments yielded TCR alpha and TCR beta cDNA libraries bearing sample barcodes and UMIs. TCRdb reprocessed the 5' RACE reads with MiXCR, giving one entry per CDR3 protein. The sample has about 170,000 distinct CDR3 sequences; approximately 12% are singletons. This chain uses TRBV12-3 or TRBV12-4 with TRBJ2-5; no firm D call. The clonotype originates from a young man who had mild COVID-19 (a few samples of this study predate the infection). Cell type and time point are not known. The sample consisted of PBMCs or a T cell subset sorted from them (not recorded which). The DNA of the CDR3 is TGTGCCAGCAGTTTTTCGGAGTACGAAGAGACCCAGTACTTC. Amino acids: CASSFSEYEETQYF.